This T cell receptor (beta chain) was identified during a study of T cell responses to AZD1222 COVID-19 vaccine. The CDR3 is 13 amino acids. Germline loops: CDR1 MGHDK, CDR2 SYGVNS. V was pared by 5 bases and J by 5 bases, with 12 bases between. The assay was immunoSEQ multiplex PCR, and TCRdb's table has in-frame clones only and misses some. The sample has some 130,000 clones; around four fifths are singletons. This receptor was obtained from an adult in good health. Material: peripheral blood, obtained on day 0 of AZD1222 vaccination. The genes are TRBV25-1 and TRBJ1-1, with D perhaps matching TRBD1 (6 bases). CDR3 DNA: TGTGCCAGCAGTTTTACAGGGACAACTGAAGCTTTCTTT. Translating gives CASSFTGTTEAFF.